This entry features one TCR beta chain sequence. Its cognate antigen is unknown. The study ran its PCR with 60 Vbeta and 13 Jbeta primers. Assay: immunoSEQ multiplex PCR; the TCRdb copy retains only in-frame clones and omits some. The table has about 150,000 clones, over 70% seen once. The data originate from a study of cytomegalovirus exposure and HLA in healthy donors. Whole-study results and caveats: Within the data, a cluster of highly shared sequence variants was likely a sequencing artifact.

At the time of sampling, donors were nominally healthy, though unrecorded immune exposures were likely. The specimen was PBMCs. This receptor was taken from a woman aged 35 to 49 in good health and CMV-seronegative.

The CDR3: CASSLEGAGGYTF. The DNA for the CDR3 is TGTGCCAGCAGCTTGGAAGGGGCGGGAGGCTACACCTTC. The chain links TRBV7-9 to TRBJ1-2; D perhaps matches TRBD1 (5 bases). The V end was cut by 3 bases, the J end by 8 bases, with 13 bases between. CDR1 and CDR2 from the germline V gene are SEHNR and FQNEAQ (reference sequence). The CDR3 has 13 amino acids.